The 25 T cell receptor beta chains presented below share a single source sample, sequenced in a study of shared clonotypes between healthy human individuals. The data were produced by immunoSEQ multiplex PCR, yet TCRdb's version contains in-frame clones alone and is incomplete. The sample records over 950,000 clones, around three quarters being singletons. The sample consisted of memory CD4+ T cells from PBMCs. The subset was: CD45RA-negative fraction. The receptors here all came from a young man in good health. Some clones in this sample may be carry-over from other donors' samples.

Of note for this clone: The same CDR3 also results from other DNA sequences found in this sample. The chain carries TRBV7-9 and TRBJ2-5, with 8 bases lining up with TRBD1. Germline V gives CDR1 SEHNR, CDR2 FQNEAQ (reference sequence). V was clipped by 4 bases and J by 5 bases; unmatched bases: 3. The CDR3 sequence is 13 residues long. The CDR3: CASSSQGVETQYF. CDR3 DNA: TGTGCCAGCAGCTCACAGGGGGTTGAGACCCAGTACTTC.

The V call is TRBV6-6, the J call TRBJ2-3; 7 positions agree with TRBD1. The CDR3 spans 16 residues. Germline CDR1 and CDR2: MNHNY and SVGAGI (reference sequence). V gave up 6 bases and J gave up 4 bases; unmatched junction bases: 13. The CDR3 region is CASSRWKGGYPDTQYF. CDR3 nucleotide sequence: TGTGCCAGCAGCCGATGGAAAGGGGGCTATCCAGATACGCAGTATTTT.

The chain recombines TRBV28 with TRBJ2-3, with 9 nucleotides matching TRBD2. V lost 2 bases and J lost 8; bases outside the gene matches: 5. CDR1 and CDR2 (germline): MDHEN, SYDVKM. The CDR3 has 14 amino acids. CDR3 sequence: CASSLIAGVGTQYF. The DNA for the CDR3 is TGTGCCAGCAGTTTAATAGCGGGAGTAGGTACGCAGTATTTT.

This clone came up once. Other DNA sequences from this sample encode an identical CDR3 as well. This rearrangement joins TRBV2 to TRBJ1-1; D uncertain. V was cut by 1 base and J by 0 bases, with 3 bases left in between. This CDR3 comprises 13 residues. Germline CDR1 and CDR2: SNHLY and FYNNEI. Written as DNA, the CDR3 is TGTGCCAGCAGTGAAGAGGTGAACACTGAAGCTTTCTTT. It specifies CASSEEVNTEAFF.

This clone was seen more than once but under ten times. The chain carries TRBV2 and TRBJ2-4; D ambiguous. Germline V gene lookup returns CDR1 SNHLY and CDR2 FYNNEI. This CDR3 has 12 residues. V was clipped by 2 bases and J by 7 bases, with 6 bases between them. The CDR3 region is CASSELRNIQYF. DNA for the CDR3: TGTGCCAGCAGTGAACTCCGGAACATTCAGTACTTC. The whole variable domain, filled in from reference TRBV2 and TRBJ2-4, reads EPEVTQTPSHQVTQMGQEVILRCVPISNHLYFYWYRQILGQKVEFLVSFYNNEISEKSEIFDDQFSVERPDGSNFTLKIRSTKLEDSAMYFCASSELRNIQYFGAGTRLSVL.

The chain is built from TRBV7-7 and TRBJ2-2, with a possible D match to TRBD1 (6 bases). In germline, CDR1 is SSHAT, CDR2 FNYEAQ (reference sequence). The V end was cut by 5 bases, the J end by 0 bases, with 13 bases between. There are 16 residues in the CDR3. CDR3 protein: CASSPEWTANTGELFF. In nucleotides, the CDR3 is TGTGCCAGCAGCCCTGAATGGACAGCGAACACCGGGGAGCTGTTTTTT.

This rearrangement joins TRBV6-1 to TRBJ2-7; a possible D gene is TRBD2 (6 bases). The CDR3 is 13 amino acids. V lost 3 bases and J 7 bases, leaving 13 bases between the germline ends. Germline lookup yields CDR1 MNHNS and CDR2 SASEGT. CDR3 DNA: TGTGCCAGCAGTGAGCGGAGGGGTTGGGAGCAGTACTTC. Its translation is CASSERRGWEQYF.

In this sample, this clone turned up a few times. The chain uses TRBV18 and TRBJ1-5; the D gene is possibly TRBD1 (5 bases). V was pared by 6 bases and J by 4 bases, with 16 bases between. Germline-derived CDR1 and CDR2 are KGHSH and LQKENI. This CDR3 is 15 amino acids long. The CDR3 protein is CASSLLGGGNQPQHF. CDR3 DNA sequence: TGTGCCAGCTCGCTCCTCGGTGGGGGGAATCAGCCCCAGCATTTT.

This clone showed up just once. The rearrangement links TRBV27 to TRBJ2-3; possibly TRBD1 or TRBD2 for D (6 bases each). Germline CDR1 reads MNHEY; CDR2 reads SMNVEV (reference sequence). This CDR3 spans 15 amino acids. The V gene lost 8 bases and the J gene lost 1 base, with 16 bases spanning the gap. CDR3 DNA sequence: TGTGCCAGCGGGTCTTGGGGGGCCCGCACAGATACGCAGTATTTT. The encoded protein is CASGSWGARTDTQYF.

The V call is TRBV28, the J call TRBJ2-7, with 9 bases that match TRBD2. The CDR3 is 15 residues long. Per germline, CDR1 MDHEN and CDR2 SYDVKM. V shed 7 bases and J 6 bases; nucleotides not matched to a gene: 13. The chain's CDR3 is CASNQPGLALSEQYF. In nucleotides, the CDR3 is TGTGCCAGCAATCAACCGGGACTAGCACTCTCCGAGCAGTACTTC.

The V call is TRBV25-1, the J call TRBJ1-3; D might be TRBD1 (5 bases). CDR3 length: 17 residues. V was shortened by 1 base and J by 0 bases, with 13 bases between the two germline ends. Germline V gives CDR1 MGHDK, CDR2 SYGVNS. The CDR3 DNA reads TGTGCCAGCAGTGAATGGGGGTCCTACGGCTCTGGAAACACCATATATTTT. Amino acid sequence: CASSEWGSYGSGNTIYF.

The V call is TRBV5-1, the J call TRBJ2-4; 7 bases map to TRBD1. Germline loops: CDR1 SGHRS, CDR2 YFSETQ. Trimming took 7 bases from V and 1 from J; bases not matched to a gene: 5. This CDR3 has 14 residues. The CDR3 DNA sequence: TGCGCCAGCGAGGGGGCAGAGGCCAAAAACATTCAGTACTTC. Protein sequence: CASEGAEAKNIQYF.

This chain uses TRBV7-9 with TRBJ2-7; D possibly corresponds to TRBD2 (6 bases). The V and J ends lost 5 bases and 2 bases respectively, with 13 bases between them. This CDR3 spans 14 amino acids. CDR1 and CDR2 from the germline V gene are SEHNR and FQNEAQ (reference sequence). The CDR3, as DNA: TGTGCCAGCAGCAACACGGGAGAAACCTACGAGCAGTACTTC. Amino acids: CASSNTGETYEQYF.

The chain combines TRBV19 with TRBJ2-5, with 10 bases fitting TRBD2. Germline-derived CDR1 and CDR2 are LNHDA and SQIVND (reference sequence). Germline trimming cut 3 bases from V and 5 bases from J; bases unmatched to any gene: 12. CDR3 length: 17 residues. This chain's CDR3 is CASSMTLGLAQAETQYF. The CDR3 nucleotides are TGTGCCAGTAGTATGACTCTGGGACTAGCGCAAGCGGAGACCCAGTACTTC.

J is TRBJ1-1 and V is TRBV6-5; TRBD1 is a possible D gene (6 bases). Germline V gene lookup returns CDR1 MNHEY and CDR2 SVGAGI. Trimming left V 5 bases short and J 4 bases short, with 11 bases between. CDR3 length equals 13 residues. The CDR3 region is CASSTRGSTEAFF. For the CDR3, the DNA is TGTGCCAGCAGTACCAGGGGTAGCACTGAAGCTTTCTTT.

The V call is TRBV29-1, the J call TRBJ2-2; 8 bases fit TRBD2. CDR1 is SQVTM and CDR2 is ANQGSEA in the germline V gene. The trim removed 6 bases at V and 1 base at J, leaving 7 bases unmatched. This CDR3 region has 15 residues. The CDR3 spells CSVAARGGNTGELFF. The CDR3 region has the DNA TGCAGCGTCGCCGCCCGGGGGGGGAACACCGGGGAGCTGTTTTTT.

V and J are TRBV5-4 and TRBJ2-7; tentatively, D is TRBD1 or TRBD2 (6 bases each). Germline V gene data show CDR1 as SGHNT and CDR2 as YYREEE (reference sequence). This CDR3 is built from 16 residues. V gave up 4 bases and J gave up 6 bases, with 23 bases separating them. CDR3 sequence reads: CASSVLGGAGTREQYF. The CDR3 bases are TGTGCCAGCAGCGTTTTGGGGGGCGCAGGGACGCGCGAGCAGTACTTC.

This rearrangement joins TRBV7-2 to TRBJ2-7; tentatively, D is TRBD2 (5 bases). V lost 1 base, J lost 3 bases, and 16 bases lay in between. Germline assignment: CDR1 SGHTA and CDR2 FQGNSA. The CDR3 is 16 amino acids. For the CDR3, the DNA is TGTGCCAGCAGCTTAGGCCTAGATCCTAGCATCTACGAGCAGTACTTC. Translation: CASSLGLDPSIYEQYF.

The chain employs TRBV10-3 and TRBJ2-1; a possible D gene is TRBD2 (6 bases). This CDR3 comprises 16 residues. Germline V gene lookup returns CDR1 ENHRY and CDR2 SYGVKD. V lost 6 bases and J lost 7, with 22 bases in between. CDR3 DNA sequence: TGTGCCATCAGAAGCCGGATCCTAGAGCGGGCGAATGAGCAGTTCTTC. Translating gives CAIRSRILERANEQFF.

The chain uses TRBV5-8 and TRBJ1-6; the match to TRBD1 covers 11 bases. V trimming: 4 bases; J trimming: 9 bases; junction bases outside the gene matches: 3. Germline V gene data show CDR1 as SGHTS and CDR2 as YDEGEE. This CDR3 has 14 amino acids. CDR3 region: CASSLGQGGSPLHF. DNA of the CDR3: TGTGCCAGCAGCCTGGGACAGGGGGGTTCACCCCTCCACTTT.

This chain connects TRBV30 to TRBJ1-4, with D uncertain. The V end was cut by 2 bases, the J end by 4 bases, with 11 bases between. This CDR3 has 14 amino acids. The V gene's germline CDR1 is GTSNPN and CDR2 SVGIG (reference sequence). Written as DNA, the CDR3 is TGTGCCTGGAGTAGCCCGACTCGTAATGAAAAACTGTTTTTT. Its protein is CAWSSPTRNEKLFF. Together with reference TRBV30 and TRBJ1-4, the CDR3 gives the full variable domain: SQTIHQWPATLVQPVGSPLSLECTVEGTSNPNLYWYRQAAGRGLQLLFYSVGIGQISSEVPQNLSASRPQDRQFILSSKKLLLSDSGFYLCAWSSPTRNEKLFFGSGTQLSVL.

The chain is built from TRBV7-2 and TRBJ1-1; D gene uncertain. The CDR3 covers 16 residues. Germline CDR1 and CDR2: SGHTA and FQGNSA. Trimming removed 2 bases from V and 0 bases from J, with 13 bases in between. The CDR3: CASSLRGTVMNTEAFF. DNA of the CDR3: TGTGCCAGCAGCTTACGTGGTACGGTAATGAACACTGAAGCTTTCTTT. Combining the CDR3 with reference TRBV7-2 and TRBJ1-1 gives the whole variable domain GAGVSQSPSNKVTEKGKDVELRCDPISGHTALYWYRQSLGQGLEFLIYFQGNSAPDKSGLPSDRFSAERTGGSVSTLTIQRTQQEDSAVYLCASSLRGTVMNTEAFFGQGTRLTVV.

This rearrangement joins TRBV6-5 to TRBJ1-4, with 7 positions matching TRBD1. The germline V gene encodes CDR1 MNHEY and CDR2 SVGAGI. V shed 4 bases and J 0 bases; nucleotides not matched to a gene: 2. The CDR3 is made up of 15 amino acids. CDR3 bases: TGTGCCAGCAGTTTAGGGGGCGCAACTAATGAAAAACTGTTTTTT. Amino acid sequence: CASSLGGATNEKLFF.

This sequence joins TRBV5-4 and TRBJ1-1, with TRBD1 matching 7 bases. The junction had 6 bases not matched to a gene; V was cut back by 0 bases and J by 1 base. CDR1 and CDR2 (germline): SGHNT, YYREEE (reference sequence). The CDR3 spans 16 residues. The CDR3 protein is CASSLAGGDANTEAFF. The CDR3 coding sequence is TGTGCCAGCAGCTTGGCAGGGGGGGATGCGAACACTGAAGCTTTCTTT.

The chain links TRBV7-3 to TRBJ1-1, with D unresolved. The germline V gene encodes CDR1 SGHTA and CDR2 FQGTGA. Trimming stripped 0 bases from V and 1 base from J, with 12 bases between. The CDR3 is made up of 16 amino acids. The DNA for the CDR3 is TGTGCCAGCAGCTTAACGGGAGCGGGTAGGAACACTGAAGCTTTCTTT. It is translated as CASSLTGAGRNTEAFF.